This TCR beta chain originates from a study of blood T cells in healthy people across ages. Study findings and constraints: Long-lived and aged donors differed, with more naive CD4+ cells and higher diversity in the long-lived.

Worth noting for this clonotype: The antigen is not known.

Germline CDR1 SGHRS, CDR2 YFSETQ. J was trimmed by 3 bases and V by 4 bases; bases with no gene match: 3. The CDR3 sequence is 14 residues long. The second PCR ran about 6 to 12 cycles with a sample-barcoded 5' primer and J-beta primers. Each cDNA molecule, via a template-switch adaptor with 12 random nucleotides, was tagged. MiXCR was run by TCRdb on the 5' RACE reads, yielding one entry per CDR3 protein. The data hold approximately 900,000 distinct CDR3 sequences, with 40% to 60% observed a single time. Sequenced: blood. The chain joins TRBV5-1 to TRBJ1-5; 8 bases are a match to TRBD1. The origin of this receptor is a man under 40 in good health. The CDR3 nucleotides are TGCGCCAGCAGCGCGACAGGGGCCAATCAGCCCCAGCATTTT. Its protein is CASSATGANQPQHF.